This is a list of T cell receptor beta chains from one sample in a study of metastatic and nonmetastatic thyroid tumors. Using MiXCR, TCRdb re-called clones from the PCR reads. This sample has roughly 20,000 clones, with approximately 30% found just once. The source material was blood. These receptors originate from a female donor with papillary thyroid cancer or a benign thyroid nodule (not recorded which). Some clones in this sample may be carry-over from other donors' samples. CDR3s include the opening cysteine and the closing phenylalanine or tryptophan. D genes are given only for firm matches. For some rows the clone size is stated as once, few or many, or as a class when expanded; others skip it.

V	J	size	D	length	CDR3	DNA
TRBV2	TRBJ1-5	many	.	14	CASSFTGPNQPQHF	TGTGCCAGCAGTTTCACAGGGCCCAATCAGCCCCAGCATTTT
TRBV7-2	TRBJ2-5	.	TRBD2	14	CASSAGTSGETQYF	TGTGCCAGCAGCGCAGGGACTAGCGGAGAGACCCAGTACTTC
TRBV7-6	TRBJ2-5	many	TRBD2	15	CASSLVAGGQETQYF	TGTGCCAGCAGCTTAGTAGCGGGGGGGCAAGAGACCCAGTACTTC
TRBV19	TRBJ1-6	medium-sized	TRBD1	15	CASRFDRAANSPLHF	TGTGCCAGTAGATTTGACAGGGCGGCTAATTCACCCCTCCACTTT
TRBV3-1	TRBJ1-6	many	TRBD1	14	CASSLGQSYSPLHF	TGTGCCAGCAGCCTGGGACAGAGTTATTCACCCCTCCACTTT
TRBV24-1	TRBJ2-1	medium-sized	TRBD2	17	CATSDPPRTSGNNEQFF	TGTGCCACCAGTGACCCCCCTAGGACTAGCGGAAACAATGAGCAGTTCTTC
TRBV20-1	TRBJ2-7	many	TRBD2	15	CSAARERGYSYEQYF	TGCAGTGCCGCGCGGGAGCGGGGCTATTCCTACGAGCAGTACTTC
TRBV11-1	TRBJ1-1	many	.	16	CASSLIGQGPNTEAFF	TGTGCCAGCAGCTTAATCGGCCAGGGCCCAAACACTGAAGCTTTCTTT
TRBV20-1	TRBJ1-3	many	.	14	CSAVLGESGNTIYF	TGCAGTGCTGTCCTAGGTGAATCGGGAAACACCATATATTTT
TRBV29-1	TRBJ1-1	few	.	11	CSVRVNTEALF	TGCAGCGTTCGCGTGAACACTGAAGCTTTATTT
TRBV6-2/TRBV6-3	TRBJ2-2	.	.	15	CASSVDATNTGELFF	TGTGCCAGCAGTGTGGACGCTACGAACACCGGGGAGCTGTTTTTT
TRBV11-2	TRBJ2-7	.	.	13	CASSSQVSGEQYF	TGTGCCAGCAGCTCCCAGGTATCCGGCGAGCAGTACTTC
TRBV11-2	TRBJ2-1	medium-sized	TRBD2	14	CASSLVAGANEQFF	TGTGCCAGCAGCTTAGTAGCGGGAGCAAATGAGCAGTTCTTC
TRBV20-1	TRBJ2-3	medium-sized	TRBD2	14	CSKSGGDSTDTQYF	TGCAGTAAGAGCGGGGGGGACAGCACAGATACGCAGTATTTT
TRBV14	TRBJ1-1	once	.	15	CASSQNRVRNTEAFF	TGTGCCAGCAGCCAAAACAGGGTGAGGAACACTGAAGCTTTCTTT
TRBV19	TRBJ2-7	.	TRBD1	13	CASAGTGRFEQYF	TGTGCCAGCGCCGGGACAGGGAGATTCGAGCAGTACTTC
TRBV27	TRBJ1-1	many	.	13	CASSPTGFTEAFF	TGTGCCAGCAGCCCAACCGGGTTCACTGAAGCTTTCTTT
TRBV6-5	TRBJ1-2	few	.	15	CASSYGGFKYYGYTF	TGTGCCAGCAGTTACGGAGGGTTCAAGTACTATGGCTACACCTTC
TRBV12-3/TRBV12-4	TRBJ1-1	many	.	15	CASILGSAGRGDAFF	TGTGCCAGCATCCTCGGGAGTGCAGGGAGGGGTGATGCTTTCTTT
TRBV2	TRBJ2-3	many	.	17	CASSDQEGGLITDTQYF	TGTGCCAGCAGTGACCAGGAGGGGGGCCTAATCACAGATACGCAGTATTTT
TRBV7-2	TRBJ1-3	many	TRBD1	15	CASSLGPQGGNTIYF	TGTGCCAGCAGCTTAGGACCACAGGGGGGAAACACCATATATTTT
TRBV7-6	TRBJ1-4	many	.	14	CASSPSVQSEKLFF	TGTGCCAGCAGCCCCAGCGTCCAGAGTGAAAAACTGTTTTTT
TRBV11-2	TRBJ2-7	.	.	13	CASSLAGTDEQYF	TGTGCCAGCAGCTTAGCAGGGACGGACGAGCAGTACTTC
TRBV6-4	TRBJ2-1	few	TRBD2	15	CASSPGTSDHNEQFF	TGTGCCAGCAGCCCCGGGACTAGCGACCACAATGAGCAGTTCTTC
TRBV20-1	TRBJ2-3	many	TRBD2	15	CSARTLAGDSDTQYF	TGCAGTGCTAGAACACTAGCGGGGGACTCAGATACGCAGTATTTT
TRBV11-2	TRBJ1-4	.	.	14	CASSSGPTNEKLFF	TGTGCCAGCAGCTCGGGACCGACGAATGAAAAACTGTTTTTT
TRBV10-3	TRBJ2-3	many	TRBD2	16	CAIKGASGAVTDTQYF	TGTGCCATCAAGGGGGCTAGCGGGGCGGTCACAGATACGCAGTATTTT
TRBV5-1	TRBJ2-1	medium-sized	.	14	CASQQLVVDNEQFF	TGCGCCAGCCAGCAGCTTGTGGTAGACAATGAGCAGTTCTTC
TRBV6-1	TRBJ2-3	many	.	15	CASSEQGRGSDTQYF	TGTGCCAGCAGTGAACAGGGGAGAGGGTCAGATACGCAGTATTTT
TRBV18	TRBJ2-7	many	.	12	CASSQDTYEQYF	TGTGCCAGCTCACAGGATACCTACGAGCAGTACTTC
TRBV27	TRBJ2-1	.	.	13	CASSLGGFGEQFF	TGTGCCAGCAGTCTTGGGGGGTTTGGTGAGCAGTTCTTC
TRBV7-2	TRBJ1-2	.	.	14	CASSQATENIGYTF	TGTGCCAGCAGCCAGGCTACCGAGAATATAGGCTACACCTTC
TRBV14	TRBJ1-5	many	.	17	CASSQLFVPGSNQPQHF	TGTGCCAGCAGCCAGCTTTTTGTCCCGGGTTCCAATCAGCCCCAGCATTTT
TRBV28	TRBJ1-3	many	.	15	CASSLSATAGHTIYF	TGTGCCAGCAGTTTATCGGCGACTGCCGGGCACACCATATATTTT
TRBV20-1	TRBJ2-7	.	.	15	CSAEHSNLGDYEQYF	TGCAGTGCTGAACACAGCAATTTGGGAGACTACGAGCAGTACTTC
TRBV24-1	TRBJ2-7	few	TRBD2	16	CATSDRRLAGGYEQYF	TGTGCCACCAGTGATCGCAGACTAGCGGGAGGCTACGAGCAGTACTTC
TRBV6-1	TRBJ2-6	large	.	15	CASSERSSGANVLTF	TGTGCCAGCAGTGAAAGGTCCTCTGGGGCCAACGTCCTGACTTTC
TRBV7-6	TRBJ2-7	medium-sized	TRBD1	15	CASSSEQGDSYEQYF	TGTGCCAGCAGCTCAGAACAGGGGGACTCCTACGAGCAGTACTTC
TRBV19	TRBJ2-7	.	TRBD2	16	CASSRGLAGTYYEQYF	TGTGCCAGTAGTCGGGGACTAGCGGGTACTTACTACGAGCAGTACTTC
TRBV6-5	TRBJ1-6	few	TRBD1	15	CASSYSGTVGIPLHF	TGTGCCAGCAGTTACTCCGGGACAGTGGGGATACCCCTCCACTTT
TRBV9	TRBJ1-3	many	.	15	CASSPPLSSGNTIYF	TGTGCCAGCAGCCCTCCTCTATCCTCTGGAAACACCATATATTTT
TRBV14	TRBJ2-1	many	.	14	CASSPGASYNEQFF	TGTGCCAGCAGTCCTGGCGCGTCCTACAATGAGCAGTTCTTC
TRBV19	TRBJ1-6	few	TRBD1	13	CASNRQGRSPLHF	TGTGCCAGTAACCGACAGGGACGATCACCCCTCCACTTT
TRBV27	TRBJ2-7	few	.	12	CASSNPRRGLYF	TGTGCCAGCAGTAACCCCCGGAGGGGGCTCTACTTC
TRBV11-1	TRBJ2-2	.	TRBD2	17	CASSLSLAGVRTGELFF	TGTGCCAGCAGCTTATCCCTAGCGGGAGTGAGGACCGGGGAGCTGTTTTTT
TRBV6-2/TRBV6-3	TRBJ2-5	many	.	16	CASSYSRGAPKETQYF	TGTGCCAGCAGTTACTCTAGAGGAGCTCCCAAAGAGACCCAGTACTTC
TRBV11-3	TRBJ1-4	.	.	13	CASSPGGGEKLFF	TGTGCCAGCAGCCCAGGAGGGGGTGAAAAACTGTTTTTT
TRBV28	TRBJ1-2	many	TRBD1	17	CASSFRQGAQIDYGYTF	TGTGCCAGCAGTTTCCGGCAGGGGGCGCAAATTGACTATGGCTACACCTTC
TRBV6-5	TRBJ1-1	few	.	14	CASSYSFRAGGAFF	TGTGCCAGCAGTTACTCATTCAGAGCTGGAGGAGCTTTCTTT
TRBV6-1	TRBJ1-5	many	.	16	CASSPLRGRDNQPQHF	TGTGCCAGCAGTCCCCTTCGGGGGCGCGACAATCAGCCCCAGCATTTT
TRBV12-3/TRBV12-4	TRBJ2-5	large	.	15	CASSLRSTEAGTQYF	TGTGCCAGCAGTTTAAGGTCGACTGAAGCGGGGACCCAGTACTTC
TRBV7-9	TRBJ1-1	many	.	14	CASSHGQKGTEAFF	TGTGCCAGCAGTCACGGACAAAAAGGCACTGAAGCTTTCTTT
TRBV6-1	TRBJ2-7	few	TRBD1	14	CASRAGTGGHEQYF	TGTGCCAGCAGGGCTGGGACAGGGGGTCACGAGCAGTACTTC
TRBV24-1	TRBJ2-7	many	TRBD1	13	CATGTGPSYEQYF	TGTGCCACCGGGACAGGTCCCTCCTACGAGCAGTACTTC
TRBV12-3/TRBV12-4	TRBJ2-4	many	TRBD1	14	CASRDSLKKNIQYF	TGTGCCAGTAGGGACAGCCTTAAAAAAAACATTCAGTACTTC
TRBV20-1	TRBJ2-7	.	TRBD2	15	CSARDSIAGDYEQYF	TGCAGTGCTAGAGATTCGATAGCGGGAGACTACGAGCAGTACTTC